These T cell receptor beta chains were read from a single sample in a study of CD8+CD57+ T cells in acquired aplastic anemia. TCRdb fed the reads into MiXCR, producing one record per CDR3 protein. The sample has around 130,000 distinct CDR3 sequences, roughly 50% seen once. Sequencing used sorted CD4+, CD8+, or CD8+CD57+ T cells (not recorded which) from PBMCs. The receptors here all came from a human donor in good health, serving as a control. Both conserved end residues are part of each CDR3. The order of the fields is D gene, J gene, clone size, V gene, CDR3 protein, CDR3 DNA. A D gene is named only where the DNA matches it firmly. Clone size appears in some rows only: once, few, many, or a class for an expanded clone.

.	TRBJ1-1	.	TRBV18	CASSPRPGAGMNTEAFF	TGTGCCAGCTCACCTCGTCCCGGGGCAGGGATGAACACTGAAGCTTTCTTT
.	TRBJ2-7	few	TRBV25-1	CASSGRDSYEQYF	TGTGCCAGCAGTGGCCGAGACTCCTACGAGCAGTACTTC
TRBD2	TRBJ2-7	.	TRBV29-1	CSVRTGGTPENEEYF	TGCAGCGTTCGGACCGGGGGGACCCCCGAAAACGAGGAGTACTTC
.	TRBJ1-3	.	TRBV4-3	CASSQEPPTVNSGNTIYF	TGCGCCAGCAGCCAAGAACCCCCTACAGTGAACTCTGGAAACACCATATATTTT
TRBD1	TRBJ2-7	.	TRBV10-3	CAISDGQGYEQYF	TGTGCCATCAGTGACGGACAGGGGTACGAGCAGTACTTC
.	TRBJ1-2	.	TRBV7-2	CASSFIGYGYTF	TGTGCCAGCAGCTTTATCGGCTATGGCTACACCTTC
TRBD1	TRBJ1-5	many	TRBV6-1	CASSISGGRQPQHF	TGTGCCAGCAGTATTTCAGGGGGCAGGCAGCCCCAGCATTTT
TRBD1	TRBJ2-1	.	TRBV7-2	CASSLKGANEQFF	TGTGCCAGCAGCTTGAAGGGGGCGAATGAGCAGTTCTTC
.	TRBJ2-3	few	TRBV10-3	CAISETGVADTQYF	TGTGCCATCAGTGAGACGGGGGTAGCAGATACGCAGTATTTT
.	TRBJ1-2	few	TRBV20-1	CSAQGAEDYTF	TGCAGTGCCCAAGGGGCAGAAGACTACACCTTC
.	TRBJ1-1	.	TRBV7-6	CASSLPGELNTEAFF	TGTGCCAGCAGCCTCCCAGGGGAACTGAACACTGAAGCTTTCTTT
.	TRBJ1-5	.	TRBV12-3/TRBV12-4	CASSLRGIGQPQHF	TGTGCCAGCAGTTTACGGGGGATTGGTCAGCCCCAGCATTTT
.	TRBJ1-2	.	TRBV10-3	CAISEKSATSNYGYTF	TGTGCCATCAGTGAGAAATCAGCTACTTCTAACTATGGCTACACCTTC
TRBD1	TRBJ1-4	once	TRBV20-1	CSARHGTGDEKLFF	TGCAGTGCTAGACATGGGACAGGCGATGAAAAACTGTTTTTT
TRBD2	TRBJ2-5	many	TRBV20-1	CSAERGGKETQYF	TGCAGTGCAGAGCGGGGGGGCAAAGAGACCCAGTACTTC
.	TRBJ2-2	.	TRBV15	CATSRDLRQGLKAGELFF	TGTGCCACCAGCAGAGACCTCAGGCAGGGCTTGAAGGCCGGGGAGCTGTTTTTT
.	TRBJ2-7	many	TRBV9	CASSSQEYEQYF	TGTGCCAGCAGCTCCCAGGAGTACGAGCAGTACTTC
.	TRBJ2-7	.	TRBV20-1	CSALVGGPEQYF	TGCAGTGCTCTGGTGGGGGGTCCCGAGCAGTACTTC
TRBD2	TRBJ2-1	few	TRBV11-1	CASSPRTSEYNEQFF	TGTGCCAGCAGCCCAAGGACTAGCGAGTACAATGAGCAGTTCTTC
.	TRBJ2-7	.	TRBV24-1	CATSDSGTPSYEQYF	TGTGCCACCAGTGATTCGGGGACCCCTTCCTACGAGCAGTACTTC
.	TRBJ2-6	.	TRBV7-9	CASSFSAAGANVLTF	TGTGCCAGCAGCTTTTCGGCAGCAGGGGCCAACGTCCTGACTTTC
.	TRBJ1-6	few	TRBV12-3/TRBV12-4	CASSYQGDSPLHF	TGTGCCAGTAGTTATCAGGGTGATTCACCCCTCCACTTT
.	TRBJ1-1	.	TRBV24-1	CATSDSGRTEAFF	TGTGCCACCAGTGATTCTGGGCGCACTGAAGCTTTCTTT
.	TRBJ2-7	few	TRBV19	CASSIGILSNEQYF	TGTGCCAGTAGTATCGGCATACTGAGCAACGAGCAGTACTTC
TRBD1	TRBJ1-3	.	TRBV18	CASSPDRGYTIYF	TGTGCCAGCTCACCCGACAGGGGGTACACCATATATTTT
TRBD2	TRBJ2-7	.	TRBV10-3	CAISDLSGGAGEQYF	TGTGCCATCAGTGACCTTAGCGGGGGGGCGGGCGAGCAGTACTTC
TRBD2	TRBJ2-1	.	TRBV19	CASRGLAVSSYNEQFF	TGTGCCAGTAGGGGACTAGCGGTGAGCTCCTACAATGAGCAGTTCTTC
.	TRBJ2-3	many	TRBV4-1	CASSQGGRGTVLTDTQYF	TGCGCCAGCAGCCAAGGGGGAAGAGGGACCGTACTCACAGATACGCAGTATTTT
.	TRBJ2-3	.	TRBV18	CASSPVTRNTDTQYF	TGTGCCAGCTCGCCAGTGACGCGGAACACAGATACGCAGTATTTT
.	TRBJ1-6	many	TRBV3-1	CASSPRWQVRSSPLHF	TGTGCCAGCAGCCCGAGATGGCAAGTACGTAGTTCACCCCTCCACTTT
TRBD1	TRBJ1-1	.	TRBV7-8	CASSLPTGVNTEAFF	TGTGCCAGCAGCTTGCCGACAGGGGTGAACACTGAAGCTTTCTTT
TRBD2	TRBJ2-1	.	TRBV10-3	CAISYLAGTWEQFF	TGTGCCATCAGTTACCTAGCGGGGACTTGGGAGCAGTTCTTC
TRBD2	TRBJ2-5	many	TRBV20-1	CSAPIAGGQETQYF	TGCAGTGCCCCCATAGCGGGGGGGCAAGAGACCCAGTACTTC
.	TRBJ2-7	.	TRBV29-1	CGVRYGIYEQYF	TGCGGCGTCAGGTATGGAATCTACGAGCAGTACTTC
.	TRBJ2-5	many	TRBV11-2	CASSLLPGLQETQYF	TGTGCCAGCAGCTTACTCCCGGGCCTCCAAGAGACCCAGTACTTC
TRBD2	TRBJ2-3	.	TRBV20-1	CSAINSAGGSDTQYF	TGCAGTGCCATCAACTCGGCGGGGGGATCGGATACGCAGTATTTT
.	TRBJ1-2	many	TRBV4-3	CASSQDGTQDFYGYTF	TGCGCCAGCAGCCAAGATGGAACACAGGATTTCTATGGCTACACCTTC
.	TRBJ1-4	few	TRBV13	CASSLRGSQWISEKLFF	TGTGCCAGCAGCTTACGGGGGTCCCAGTGGATAAGTGAAAAACTGTTTTTT
TRBD2	TRBJ2-5	.	TRBV7-2	CASSSGLAFGTQYF	TGTGCCAGCAGCTCGGGACTAGCATTCGGGACCCAGTACTTC
.	TRBJ2-7	many	TRBV4-1	CASSYPGRGYEQYF	TGCGCCAGCAGTTATCCGGGCCGAGGGTACGAGCAGTACTTC
TRBD2	TRBJ2-7	.	TRBV19	CASNGTAGGLEQYF	TGTGCCAGTAATGGTACAGCGGGGGGGCTCGAGCAGTACTTC
.	TRBJ2-7	many	TRBV5-8	CASSLAGLFEQYF	TGTGCCAGCAGCTTGGCGGGGCTTTTCGAGCAGTACTTC
TRBD2	TRBJ2-3	.	TRBV19	CASSVGLGQGPDTQYF	TGTGCCAGTAGTGTTGGACTAGGGCAGGGCCCAGATACGCAGTATTTT